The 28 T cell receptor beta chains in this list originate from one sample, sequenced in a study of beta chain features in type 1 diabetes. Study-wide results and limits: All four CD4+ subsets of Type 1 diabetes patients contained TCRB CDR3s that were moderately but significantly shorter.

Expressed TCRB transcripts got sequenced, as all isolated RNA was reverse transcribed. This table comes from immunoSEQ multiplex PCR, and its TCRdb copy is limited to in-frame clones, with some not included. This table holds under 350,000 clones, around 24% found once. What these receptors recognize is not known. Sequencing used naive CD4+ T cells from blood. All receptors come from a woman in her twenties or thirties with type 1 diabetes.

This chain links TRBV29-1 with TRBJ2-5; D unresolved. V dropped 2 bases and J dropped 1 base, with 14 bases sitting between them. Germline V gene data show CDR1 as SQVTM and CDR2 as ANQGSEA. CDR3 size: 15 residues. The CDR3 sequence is CSVEPRIQAQETQYF. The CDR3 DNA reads TGCAGCGTTGAACCCCGAATTCAGGCCCAAGAGACCCAGTACTTC.

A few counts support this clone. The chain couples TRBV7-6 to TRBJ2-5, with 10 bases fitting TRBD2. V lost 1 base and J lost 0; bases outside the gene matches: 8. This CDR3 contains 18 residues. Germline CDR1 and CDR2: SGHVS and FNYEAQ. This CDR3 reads CASSLGLAGGLYQETQYF. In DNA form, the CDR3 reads TGTGCCAGCAGCTTAGGATTAGCGGGAGGCCTGTACCAAGAGACCCAGTACTTC.

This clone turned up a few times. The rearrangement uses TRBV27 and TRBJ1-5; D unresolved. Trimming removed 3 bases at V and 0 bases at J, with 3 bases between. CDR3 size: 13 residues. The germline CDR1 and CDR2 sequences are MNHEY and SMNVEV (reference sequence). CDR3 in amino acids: CASSFSSNQPQHF. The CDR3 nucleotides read TGTGCCAGCAGTTTTAGTAGCAATCAGCCCCAGCATTTT.

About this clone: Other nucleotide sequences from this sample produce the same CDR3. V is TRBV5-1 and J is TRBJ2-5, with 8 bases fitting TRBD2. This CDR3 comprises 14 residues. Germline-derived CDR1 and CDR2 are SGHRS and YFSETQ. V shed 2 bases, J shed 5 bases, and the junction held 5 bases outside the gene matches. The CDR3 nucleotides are TGCGCCAGCAGCTTAGGACTAGCAGGGGAGACCCAGTACTTC. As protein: CASSLGLAGETQYF.

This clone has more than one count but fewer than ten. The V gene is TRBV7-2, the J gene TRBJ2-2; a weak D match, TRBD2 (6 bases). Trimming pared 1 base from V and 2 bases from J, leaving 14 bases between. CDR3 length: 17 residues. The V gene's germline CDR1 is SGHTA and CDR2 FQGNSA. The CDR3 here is CASSLGWDWGNTGELFF. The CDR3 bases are TGTGCCAGCAGCTTAGGATGGGACTGGGGTAACACCGGGGAGCTGTTTTTT.

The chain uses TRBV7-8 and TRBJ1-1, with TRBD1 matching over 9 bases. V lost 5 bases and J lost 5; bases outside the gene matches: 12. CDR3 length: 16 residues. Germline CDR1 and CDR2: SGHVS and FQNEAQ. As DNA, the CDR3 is TGTGCCAGCAGCCGAGGGACAGGGCAAGGGAAAACTGAAGCTTTCTTT. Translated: CASSRGTGQGKTEAFF.

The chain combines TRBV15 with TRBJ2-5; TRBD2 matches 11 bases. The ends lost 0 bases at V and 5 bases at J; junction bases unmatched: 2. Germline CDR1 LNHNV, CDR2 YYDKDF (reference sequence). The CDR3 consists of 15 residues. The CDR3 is CATSRELAGDETQYF. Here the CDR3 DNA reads TGTGCCACCAGCAGAGAACTAGCGGGAGATGAGACCCAGTACTTC.

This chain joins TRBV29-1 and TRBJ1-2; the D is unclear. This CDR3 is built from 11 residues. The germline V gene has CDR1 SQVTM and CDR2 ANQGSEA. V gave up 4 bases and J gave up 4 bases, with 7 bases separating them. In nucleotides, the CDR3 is TGCAGCGTTGTTTACACCTATGGCTACACCTTC. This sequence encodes CSVVYTYGYTF.

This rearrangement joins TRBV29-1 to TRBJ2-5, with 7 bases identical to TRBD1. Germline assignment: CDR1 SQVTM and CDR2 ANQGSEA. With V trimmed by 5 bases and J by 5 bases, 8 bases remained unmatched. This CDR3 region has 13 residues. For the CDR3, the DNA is TGCAGCGTTCGTAAGGGGGCATACGAGACCCAGTACTTC. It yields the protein CSVRKGAYETQYF.

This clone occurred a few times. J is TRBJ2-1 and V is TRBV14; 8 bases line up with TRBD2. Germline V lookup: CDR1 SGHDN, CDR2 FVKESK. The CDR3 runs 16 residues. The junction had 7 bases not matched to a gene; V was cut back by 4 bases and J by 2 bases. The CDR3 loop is CASSLFGSGTYNEQFF. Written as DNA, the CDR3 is TGTGCCAGCAGCCTCTTCGGTAGCGGGACCTACAATGAGCAGTTCTTC.

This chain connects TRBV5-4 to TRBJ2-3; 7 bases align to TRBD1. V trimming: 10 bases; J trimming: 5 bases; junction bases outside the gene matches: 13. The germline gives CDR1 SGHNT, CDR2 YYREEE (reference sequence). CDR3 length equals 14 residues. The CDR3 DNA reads TGTGCCGGAGAGAGACAGGGAGTGCAAGATACGCAGTATTTT. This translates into CAGERQGVQDTQYF. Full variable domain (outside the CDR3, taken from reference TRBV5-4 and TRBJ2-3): ETGVTQSPTHLIKTRGQQVTLRCSSQSGHNTVSWYQQALGQGPQFIFQYYREEENGRGNFPPRFSGLQFPNYSSELNVNALELDDSALYLCAGERQGVQDTQYFGPGTRLTVL.

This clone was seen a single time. CDR3 coding DNA: TGTGCCAGCAATTTGCCTAGCGTAACCTACGAGCAGTACTTC. Amino acids: CASNLPSVTYEQYF. The chain combines TRBV28 with TRBJ2-7; D is perhaps TRBD2 (6 bases). Trimming cost V 7 bases and J 2 bases, with 15 bases left between them. This CDR3 region has 14 residues. In germline, CDR1 is MDHEN, CDR2 SYDVKM.

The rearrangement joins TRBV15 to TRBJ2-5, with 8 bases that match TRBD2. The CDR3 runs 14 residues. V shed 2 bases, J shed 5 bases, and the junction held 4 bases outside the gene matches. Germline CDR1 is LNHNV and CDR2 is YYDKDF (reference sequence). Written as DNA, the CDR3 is TGTGCCACCAGCAGACGGCTAGCGGGCGAGACCCAGTACTTC. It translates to CATSRRLAGETQYF. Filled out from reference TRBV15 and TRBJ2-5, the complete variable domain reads DAMVIQNPRYQVTQFGKPVTLSCSQTLNHNVMYWYQQKSSQAPKLLFHYYDKDFNNEADTPDNFQSRRPNTSFCFLDIRSPGLGDTAMYLCATSRRLAGETQYFGPGTRLLVL.

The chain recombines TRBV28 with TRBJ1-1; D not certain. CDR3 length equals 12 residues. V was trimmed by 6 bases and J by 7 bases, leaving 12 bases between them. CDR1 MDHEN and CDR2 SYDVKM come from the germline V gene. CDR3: CASSLERVEAFF. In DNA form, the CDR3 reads TGTGCCAGCAGCCTCGAACGAGTTGAAGCTTTCTTT. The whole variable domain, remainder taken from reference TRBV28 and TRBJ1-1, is DVKVTQSSRYLVKRTGEKVFLECVQDMDHENMFWYRQDPGLGLRLIYFSYDVKMKEKGDIPEGYSVSREKKERFSLILESASTNQTSMYLCASSLERVEAFFGQGTRLTVV.

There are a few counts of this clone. This CDR3 is CASSLTGRQGYGGYTF. The CDR3 coding sequence is TGTGCCAGCTCGCTAACGGGGCGACAGGGATACGGTGGCTACACCTTC. This chain connects TRBV18 to TRBJ1-2; 7 bases are a match to TRBD1. V was pared by 6 bases and J by 7 bases, with 17 bases of the junction left unmatched. Germline values: CDR1 KGHSH, CDR2 LQKENI. The CDR3 runs 16 residues.

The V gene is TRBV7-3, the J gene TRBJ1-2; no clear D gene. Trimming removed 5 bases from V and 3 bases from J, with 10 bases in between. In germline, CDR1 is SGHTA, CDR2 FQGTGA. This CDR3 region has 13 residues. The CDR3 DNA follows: TGTGCCAGCAGCCCAGACAAAGACTATGGCTACACCTTC. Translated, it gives CASSPDKDYGYTF. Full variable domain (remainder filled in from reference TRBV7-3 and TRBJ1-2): GAGVSQTPSNKVTEKGKYVELRCDPISGHTALYWYRQSLGQGPEFLIYFQGTGAADDSGLPNDRFFAVRPEGSVSTLKIQRTERGDSAVYLCASSPDKDYGYTFGSGTRLTVV.

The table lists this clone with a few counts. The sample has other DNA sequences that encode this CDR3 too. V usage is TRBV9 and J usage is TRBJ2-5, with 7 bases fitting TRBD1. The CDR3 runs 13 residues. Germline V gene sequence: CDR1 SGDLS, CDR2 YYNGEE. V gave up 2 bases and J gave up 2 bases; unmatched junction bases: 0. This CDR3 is CASSVTGQETQYF. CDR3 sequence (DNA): TGTGCCAGCAGCGTGACAGGGCAAGAGACCCAGTACTTC.

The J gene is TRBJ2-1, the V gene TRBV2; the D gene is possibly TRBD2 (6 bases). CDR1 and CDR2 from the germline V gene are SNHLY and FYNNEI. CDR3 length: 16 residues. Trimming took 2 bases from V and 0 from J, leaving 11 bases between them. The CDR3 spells CASSEPGGNSYNEQFF. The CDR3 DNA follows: TGTGCCAGCAGTGAACCCGGGGGAAACTCCTACAATGAGCAGTTCTTC.

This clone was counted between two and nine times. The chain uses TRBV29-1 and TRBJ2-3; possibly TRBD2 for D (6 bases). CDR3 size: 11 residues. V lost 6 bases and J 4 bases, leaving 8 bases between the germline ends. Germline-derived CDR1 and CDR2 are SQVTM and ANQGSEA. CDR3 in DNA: TGCAGCGTAGGAGGGTCAGATACGCAGTATTTT. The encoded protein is CSVGGSDTQYF.

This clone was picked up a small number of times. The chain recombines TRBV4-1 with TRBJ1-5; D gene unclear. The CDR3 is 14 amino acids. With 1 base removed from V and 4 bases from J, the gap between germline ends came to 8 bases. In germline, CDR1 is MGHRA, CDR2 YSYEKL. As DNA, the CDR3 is TGCGCCAGCAGCCAAGGCCAGACAAATCAGCCCCAGCATTTT. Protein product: CASSQGQTNQPQHF.

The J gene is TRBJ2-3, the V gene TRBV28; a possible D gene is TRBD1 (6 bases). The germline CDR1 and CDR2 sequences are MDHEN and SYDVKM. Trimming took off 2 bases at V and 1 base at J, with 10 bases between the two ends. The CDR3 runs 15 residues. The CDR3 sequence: CASSLLQGGTDTQYF. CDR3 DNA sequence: TGTGCCAGCAGTTTACTACAGGGCGGCACAGATACGCAGTATTTT.

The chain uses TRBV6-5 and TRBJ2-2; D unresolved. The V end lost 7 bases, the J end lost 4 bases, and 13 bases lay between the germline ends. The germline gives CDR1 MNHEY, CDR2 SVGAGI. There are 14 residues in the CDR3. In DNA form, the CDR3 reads TGTGCCAGCACCAAGTGGAGTTTCACCGGGGAGCTGTTTTTT. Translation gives CASTKWSFTGELFF.

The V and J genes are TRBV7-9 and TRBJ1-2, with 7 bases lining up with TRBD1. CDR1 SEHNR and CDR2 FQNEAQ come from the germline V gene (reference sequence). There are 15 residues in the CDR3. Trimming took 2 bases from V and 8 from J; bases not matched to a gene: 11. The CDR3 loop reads CASSLTPGQLYGYTF. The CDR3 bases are TGTGCCAGCAGCTTAACTCCGGGACAGCTATACGGCTACACCTTC.

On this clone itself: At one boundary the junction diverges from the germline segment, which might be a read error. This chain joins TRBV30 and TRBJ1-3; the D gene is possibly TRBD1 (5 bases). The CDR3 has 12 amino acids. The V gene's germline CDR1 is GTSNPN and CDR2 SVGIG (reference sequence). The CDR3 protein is CVWQGFGNTIYF. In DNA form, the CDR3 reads TGTGTCTGGCAGGGTTTTGGAAACACCATATATTTT.

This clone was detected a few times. CDR3 in amino acids: CASSRGSGANVLTF. The CDR3 nucleotides read TGTGCCAGCAGCAGAGGCTCGGGGGCCAACGTCCTGACTTTC. The rearrangement links TRBV7-9 to TRBJ2-6; D gene ambiguous. The V end lost 5 bases, the J end lost 4 bases, and 9 bases lay between the germline ends. The V gene's germline CDR1 is SEHNR and CDR2 FQNEAQ (reference sequence). CDR3 length equals 14 residues. The variable domain in full, completed from reference TRBV7-9 and TRBJ2-6, reads DTGVSQNPRHKITKRGQNVTFRCDPISEHNRLYWYRQTLGQGPEFLTYFQNEAQLEKSRLLSDRFSAERPKGSFSTLEIQRTEQGDSAMYLCASSRGSGANVLTFGAGSRLTVL.

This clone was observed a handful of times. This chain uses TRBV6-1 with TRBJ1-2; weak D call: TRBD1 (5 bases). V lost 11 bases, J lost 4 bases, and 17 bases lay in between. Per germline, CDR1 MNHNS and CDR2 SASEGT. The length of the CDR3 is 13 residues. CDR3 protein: CACAPGSAYGYTF. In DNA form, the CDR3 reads TGTGCCTGCGCCCCAGGGTCTGCCTATGGCTACACCTTC.

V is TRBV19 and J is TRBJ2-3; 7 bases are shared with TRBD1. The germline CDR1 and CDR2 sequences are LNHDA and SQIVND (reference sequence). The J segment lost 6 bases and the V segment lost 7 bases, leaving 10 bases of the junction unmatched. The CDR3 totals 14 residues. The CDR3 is CASNSGTVPDTQYF. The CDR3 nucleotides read TGTGCCAGTAATTCCGGGACAGTCCCCGATACGCAGTATTTT.

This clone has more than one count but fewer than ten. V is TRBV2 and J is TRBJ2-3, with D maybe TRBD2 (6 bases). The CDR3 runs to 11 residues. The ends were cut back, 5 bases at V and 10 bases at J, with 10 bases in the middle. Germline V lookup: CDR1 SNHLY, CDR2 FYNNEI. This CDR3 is CASSSGTPQYF. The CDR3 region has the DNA TGTGCCAGCAGTTCCGGGACTCCGCAGTATTTT.